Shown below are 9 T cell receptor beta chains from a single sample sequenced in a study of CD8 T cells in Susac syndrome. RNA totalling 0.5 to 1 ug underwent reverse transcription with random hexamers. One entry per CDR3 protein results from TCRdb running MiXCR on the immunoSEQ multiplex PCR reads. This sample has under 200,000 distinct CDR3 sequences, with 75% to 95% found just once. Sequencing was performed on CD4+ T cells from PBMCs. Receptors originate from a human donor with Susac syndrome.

CDR3 sequence reads: CASSDRGNEQYF. CDR3 sequence (DNA): TGTGCCAGCAGTGACAGGGGTAACGAGCAGTACTTC. J is TRBJ2-7 and V is TRBV2; D is possibly TRBD1 (6 bases). Trimming shortened V by 3 bases and J by 5 bases, and 8 bases separated the two germline ends. The length of the CDR3 is 12 residues. Germline V gene data show CDR1 as SNHLY and CDR2 as FYNNEI.

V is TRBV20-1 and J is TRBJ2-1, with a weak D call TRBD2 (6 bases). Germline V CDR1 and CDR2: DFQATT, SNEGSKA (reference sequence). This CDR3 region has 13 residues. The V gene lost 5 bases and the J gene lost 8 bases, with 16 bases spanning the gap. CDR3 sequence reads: CSAGSGVSHEQFF. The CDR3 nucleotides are TGCAGTGCTGGCTCGGGGGTTTCGCATGAGCAGTTCTTC.

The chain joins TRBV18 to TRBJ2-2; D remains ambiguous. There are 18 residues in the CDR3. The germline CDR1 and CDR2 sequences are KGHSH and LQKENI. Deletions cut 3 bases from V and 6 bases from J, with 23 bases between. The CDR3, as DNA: TGTGCCAGCTCACCGCCAATTTATGATGGATATCCGGCCGGGGAGCTGTTTTTT. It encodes CASSPPIYDGYPAGELFF.

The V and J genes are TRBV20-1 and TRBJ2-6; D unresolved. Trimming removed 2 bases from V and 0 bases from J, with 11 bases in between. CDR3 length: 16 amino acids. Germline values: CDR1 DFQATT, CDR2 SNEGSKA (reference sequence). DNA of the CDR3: TGCAGTGCTAGACCCGAGACCCGCTCTGGGGCCAACGTCCTGACTTTC. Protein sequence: CSARPETRSGANVLTF.

The CDR3 region has the DNA TGTGCCTGGACCCCAACAACGTCAGCTGGCTACACCTTC. Translating it yields CAWTPTTSAGYTF. This chain connects TRBV30 to TRBJ1-2, with D unresolved. V gave up 4 bases and J gave up 7 bases, with 16 bases separating them. The CDR3 sequence is 13 residues long. Germline CDR1 GTSNPN, CDR2 SVGIG (reference sequence). The complete variable domain, with remaining parts taken from reference TRBV30 and TRBJ1-2, reads SQTIHQWPATLVQPVGSPLSLECTVEGTSNPNLYWYRQAAGRGLQLLFYSVGIGQISSEVPQNLSASRPQDRQFILSSKKLLLSDSGFYLCAWTPTTSAGYTFGSGTRLTVV.

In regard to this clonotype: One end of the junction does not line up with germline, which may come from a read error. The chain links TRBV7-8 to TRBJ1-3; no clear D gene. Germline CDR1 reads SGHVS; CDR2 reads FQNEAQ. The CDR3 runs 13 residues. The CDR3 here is CASSSNTGNTIYF. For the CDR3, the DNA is TGTGCCAGCAGCTCAAATACTGGCAACACCATATATTTT.

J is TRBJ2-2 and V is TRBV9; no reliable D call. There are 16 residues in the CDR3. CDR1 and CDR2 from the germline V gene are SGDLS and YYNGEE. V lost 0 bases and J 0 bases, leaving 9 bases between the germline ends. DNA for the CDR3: TGTGCCAGCAGCGTAGCTACGGGCACGAACACCGGGGAGCTGTTTTTT. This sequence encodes CASSVATGTNTGELFF.

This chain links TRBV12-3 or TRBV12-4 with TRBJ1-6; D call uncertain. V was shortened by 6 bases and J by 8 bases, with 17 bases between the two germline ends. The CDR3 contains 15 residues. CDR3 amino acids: CASRNYVLPDSPLHF. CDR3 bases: TGTGCCAGCAGAAATTACGTCCTACCAGATTCACCCCTCCACTTT.

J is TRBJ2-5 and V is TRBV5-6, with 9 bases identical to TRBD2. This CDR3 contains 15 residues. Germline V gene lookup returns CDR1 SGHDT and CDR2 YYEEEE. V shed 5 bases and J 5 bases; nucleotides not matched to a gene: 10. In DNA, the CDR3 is TGTGCCAGCAGTCCCGGGACTAGCCGCCGGGAGACCCAGTACTTC. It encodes CASSPGTSRRETQYF.